Listed below are T cell receptor beta chains from one sample, sequenced in a study of blood T cell repertoires in COVID-19. Generated by immunoSEQ multiplex PCR, the TCRdb table keeps only in-frame clones and is missing some. The table includes fewer than 350,000 clones, nearly 90% detected once. The sequencing input was PBMCs or T cells enriched from blood (not recorded which). These receptors all come from a woman in her late teens or twenties with acute COVID-19. CDR3s leave out the opening cysteine and the closing phenylalanine or tryptophan.

v_gene	CDR3aa
TRBV7-9	ASSRTGDPWYGYT
TRBV28	ASGAGTEIYEQY
TRBV4-1	ASSPTPRGGLGLYEKLF
TRBV9	ASSVVGGRLF
TRBV7-3	ASRLAGGRTNNEQF
TRBV7-2	ASSSGQTNYGYT
TRBV11-3	ASSLEGDREAF
TRBV27	ASSPTLNTEAF
TRBV10-3	AISESPTGQNTEAF
TRBV29-1	SVDLAGGMGYT
TRBV7-9	ASSLEIGRGGEQF
TRBV10-1	ASSESRSGMNTEAF
TRBV5-1	ASSLGQEGLF
TRBV5-1	ASSLRQGPEKLF
TRBV15	ATSRGVGAYEQY
TRBV20-1	SASTGTSGSLVQY
TRBV6-5	ASSSNRGGSPLH
TRBV5-1	ASSLAGAGQAETQY
TRBV30	AWGQVSGNTIY
TRBV3-1/TRBV3-2	ASSQGRREQY
TRBV7-8	ASSLRTGGRNGYT
TRBV5-8	ASSLQGDDTEAF
TRBV27	ASSLCMGQPQETQY
TRBV2	ASSDGQGWLAQH
TRBV27	ASRQGGLLEQY
TRBV18	ASSPQGSYEQY
TRBV6-5	ASSYDSNTEAF
TRBV6-5	ASSLDRVQPQH
TRBV6-5	ASSPDSGGTEAF
TRBV3-1/TRBV3-2	ASSQNSGLVHNEQF
TRBV30	AWSGTSTNEQF
TRBV5-1	ASSLVVGRDIKNTEAF
TRBV18	ASSRDRTPDTQY
TRBV28	ASSRASSGSSYEQY
TRBV28	ATTTGGRYEQY
TRBV6-5	ASLPRAGANVLT
TRBV6-2/TRBV6-3	ASSYVLAGDTQY
TRBV7-9	ASRAGGYNEQF
TRBV27	ASSFRGNYGYT
TRBV18	ASSPRGRDEQY
TRBV4-2	ASSSKSRQGIRTGEQY
TRBV5-1	ASRGTNTGELF
TRBV11-2	ASRYRPGTSGYNEQF
TRBV2	ASKGQGVFYEQY
TRBV7-8	ASSLDDSSNQPQH
TRBV7-6	ASSPLAGGVGDTQY
TRBV5-1	ASNRDRDTEAF
TRBV5-4	ASSFGGSWTDTQY
TRBV6-2/TRBV6-3	ASSYSASSYNEQF